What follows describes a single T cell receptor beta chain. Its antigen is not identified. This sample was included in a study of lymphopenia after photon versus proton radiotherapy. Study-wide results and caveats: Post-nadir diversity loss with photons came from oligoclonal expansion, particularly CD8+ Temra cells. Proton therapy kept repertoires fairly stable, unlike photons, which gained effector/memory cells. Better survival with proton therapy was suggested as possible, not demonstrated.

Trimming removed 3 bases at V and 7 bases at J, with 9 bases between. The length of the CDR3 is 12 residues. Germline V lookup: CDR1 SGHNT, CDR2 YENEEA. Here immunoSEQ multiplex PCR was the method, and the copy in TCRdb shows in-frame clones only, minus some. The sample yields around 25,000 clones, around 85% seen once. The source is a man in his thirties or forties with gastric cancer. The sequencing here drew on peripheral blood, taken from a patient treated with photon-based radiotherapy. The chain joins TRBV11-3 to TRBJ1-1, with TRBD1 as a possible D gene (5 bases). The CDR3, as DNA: TGTGCCAGCAGCTTCGTCGACAGTGAAGCTTTCTTT. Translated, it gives CASSFVDSEAFF. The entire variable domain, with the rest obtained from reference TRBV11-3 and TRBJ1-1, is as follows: EAGVVQSPRYKIIEKKQPVAFWCNPISGHNTLYWYLQNLGQGPELLIRYENEEAVDDSQLPKDRFSAERLKGVDSTLKIQPAELGDSAVYLCASSFVDSEAFFGQGTRLTVV.